The 5 T cell receptor beta chains below all came from one sample that was sequenced in a study of T cells in Graves' hyperthyroidism and ophthalmopathy. Amplified TCR beta CDR3 regions came from RNA transcripts. Initially, a first-round RT-PCR of the TCR CDR3 employed the HTBI primer set. TCRdb processed the multiplex PCR reads anew with MiXCR; each CDR3 protein has one entry. The sample lists around 380,000 distinct CDR3 sequences, roughly 12% occurring once. Material for sequencing was blood. These receptors came from a man aged 25-45 years with Graves' hyperthyroidism that later progressed to Graves' ophthalmopathy.

Ten or more counts support this clonotype. V is TRBV11-2 and J is TRBJ2-7; 7 nucleotides match TRBD1. Germline V CDR1 and CDR2: SGHAT, FQNNGV. The CDR3 is 14 residues long. J was trimmed by 5 bases and V by 5 bases; bases with no gene match: 9. The CDR3 DNA follows: TGTGCCAGCAGCCCCTACAGGGGTATCGACGAGCAGTACTTC. It encodes CASSPYRGIDEQYF.

This clonotype was seen only a few times. The chain couples TRBV6-1 to TRBJ2-1; 11 bases line up with TRBD2. The V and J ends lost 5 bases and 7 bases, in that order; junction bases with no gene match: 7. Looked up from germline, CDR1 is MNHNS and CDR2 is SASEGT. The CDR3 length is 15 residues. The CDR3 is CASSFGTSGLNEQFF. DNA for the CDR3: TGTGCCAGCAGTTTCGGGACTAGCGGTTTGAATGAGCAGTTCTTC.

The sample holds many counts of this clonotype. The rearrangement uses TRBV13 and TRBJ2-5, with a weak D call TRBD1 (6 bases). In germline, CDR1 is PRHDT, CDR2 FYEKMQ (reference sequence). The CDR3 has 14 amino acids. V was clipped by 3 bases and J by 3 bases, with 11 bases between them. CDR3 DNA sequence: TGTGCCAGCAGCTTTTGGGCAGGGGAAGAGACCCAGTACTTC. Protein product: CASSFWAGEETQYF.

This clonotype was found many times. Here the CDR3 DNA reads TGTGCCAGCAGCTTCGATGAGCAGTTCTTC. It specifies CASSFDEQFF. The chain carries TRBV7-9 and TRBJ2-1; D not certain. The CDR3 is 10 residues long. V was trimmed by 3 bases and J by 8 bases, leaving 2 bases between them. In germline, CDR1 is SEHNR, CDR2 FQNEAQ (reference sequence).

Comments on this clonotype: A much larger clone is a single base away; this may be a read error. The V gene is TRBV20-1, the J gene TRBJ2-5; 9 bases are a match to TRBD2. The CDR3 runs to 13 residues. The germline V gene has CDR1 DFQATT and CDR2 SNEGSKA (reference sequence). The ends lost 5 bases at V and 5 bases at J; junction bases unmatched: 6. In nucleotides, the CDR3 is TGCAGTGCTGTGCGGGGGGGTGATGAGACCCAGTACTTC. Its protein is CSAVRGGDETQYF.